Below, one TCR beta chain is given with its context. V lost 8 bases and J 4 bases, leaving 13 bases between the germline ends. The CDR3 sequence is 13 residues long. CDR1 is MNHEY, CDR2 SMNVEV, per germline (reference sequence). Profiling relied on immunoSEQ multiplex PCR, and the TCRdb table lists in-frame clones only, not all of them. The table shows fewer than 200,000 clones, with more than 90% occurring only once. This sample stems from a study of control samples from healthy donors and cancer patients. This chain joins TRBV27 and TRBJ2-3, with D perhaps matching TRBD1 or TRBD2 (6 bases each). Sequenced sample: blood. This TCR was sampled from a man aged 25-40 years in good health. CDR3: CASLGGGADTQYF. As DNA, the CDR3 is TGTGCCAGCCTCGGGGGCGGAGCAGATACGCAGTATTTT.